This T cell receptor (beta chain) was retrieved from a study of shared clonotypes between healthy human individuals. On the study more broadly: The donor pool was made up of a couple of women and three men aged 18 to 49.

Notes on the study in general: Only blood underwent sampling, and tissue repertoires likely differ.

From germline, CDR1 is SGHTA and CDR2 FQGNSA. The V gene lost 2 bases and the J gene lost 0 bases, with 7 bases spanning the gap. There are 14 residues in the CDR3. Genomic DNA of every subset was divided equally among multiple immunoSEQ plates. Using immunoSEQ multiplex PCR, the repertoire was profiled, and TCRdb retains in-frame clones only, with some absent. The table records about half a million clones, around four fifths of them present only once. Notes on this clone: Antigen specificity is unknown.

This sequence joins TRBV7-2 and TRBJ2-5, with D uncertain. The sequencing sample was made of PBMCs. The sequence was collected from a woman in her thirties or forties in good health. Some clones in this sample may be carry-over from other donors' samples. The CDR3 bases are TGTGCCAGCAGCTTAAGTTGGTACCAAGAGACCCAGTACTTC. This translates into CASSLSWYQETQYF.